A single sample is the source of the 13 T cell receptor beta chains below, sequenced in a study of graft-versus-host responses after intestinal transplantation. Their antigens are not known. The repertoire was sequenced with immunoSEQ multiplex PCR; TCRdb's copy has only in-frame clones and lacks some. The sample lists over 100,000 clones, 80% to 95% occurring once. The sample in question was unstimulated CD4+ T cells sorted from spleen or lymph node cells, obtained before intestinal transplant. Receptors were obtained from a human donor who received an intestinal transplant.

V and J are TRBV29-1 and TRBJ2-3; the D gene is possibly TRBD1 (6 bases). Trimming left V 7 bases short and J 0 bases short, with 14 bases between. CDR1 is SQVTM and CDR2 is ANQGSEA in the germline V gene. The CDR3 covers 14 residues. CDR3 in amino acids: CSAMTGTSTDTQYF. CDR3 DNA: TGCAGCGCCATGACAGGAACTAGCACAGATACGCAGTATTTT.

The CDR3 DNA reads as TGTGCCAGCACGAGTCCAGGCAATCAGCCCCAGCATTTT. Protein sequence: CASTSPGNQPQHF. This rearrangement joins TRBV28 to TRBJ1-5; D gene ambiguous. The ends were cut back, 7 bases at V and 2 bases at J, with 9 bases in the middle. The CDR3 has 13 amino acids. Germline CDR1 MDHEN, CDR2 SYDVKM.

Of note for this clone: The limits of the CDR3 on the DNA are not certain, so only TCRdb's listed CDR3 is given. The CDR3 protein is CASSKGVFGTGADYEQYF. The chain recombines TRBV21-1 with TRBJ2-7; the table's D call, TRBD1, has no DNA check behind it. TRBV21-1 is deemed a pseudogene. Inclusive of both ends, the CDR3 amounts to 18 amino acids.

The chain links TRBV6-1 to TRBJ2-2; D is ambiguous. The V end was cut by 11 bases, the J end by 0 bases, with 13 bases between. This CDR3 region has 14 residues. In germline, CDR1 is MNHNS, CDR2 SASEGT. The CDR3 loop reads CALGNQANTGELFF. Here the CDR3 DNA reads TGTGCCCTAGGTAATCAAGCGAACACCGGGGAGCTGTTTTTT.

The rearrangement uses TRBV9 and TRBJ2-1; 10 bases agree with TRBD2. Trimming cost V 0 bases and J 4 bases; bases outside gene matches: 1. The V gene's germline CDR1 is SGDLS and CDR2 YYNGEE. The CDR3 is 15 residues long. The CDR3 DNA reads as TGTGCCAGCAGCGTAGTAGCGGGAGGTTACAATGAGCAGTTCTTC. It is translated as CASSVVAGGYNEQFF.

The genes are TRBV4-1 and TRBJ1-2, with D perhaps matching TRBD1 (5 bases). Trimming cost V 6 bases and J 0 bases, with 17 bases left between them. The CDR3 is made up of 16 amino acids. Germline CDR1 MGHRA, CDR2 YSYEKL. CDR3 amino acids: CASRPKWDGTNYGYTF. The CDR3 nucleotides are TGCGCCAGCAGGCCGAAATGGGACGGAACTAACTATGGCTACACCTTC.

The chain recombines TRBV7-3 with TRBJ2-7; 7 bases line up with TRBD1. V shed 2 bases and J 0 bases; nucleotides not matched to a gene: 13. Germline V gene sequence: CDR1 SGHTA, CDR2 FQGTGA. This CDR3 region has 18 residues. The CDR3 loop reads CASSLQSIGTALSYEQYF. The CDR3 DNA is TGTGCCAGCAGCTTACAATCTATCGGGACAGCCCTCTCCTACGAGCAGTACTTC.

The rearrangement uses TRBV28 and TRBJ1-3; D remains unclear. The length of the CDR3 is 17 residues. Germline values: CDR1 MDHEN, CDR2 SYDVKM. Trimming took 2 bases from V and 1 from J, leaving 15 bases between them. CDR3 sequence: CASSLTALSISGNTIYF. The CDR3 DNA sequence: TGTGCCAGCAGTTTAACAGCCCTTAGCATTTCTGGAAACACCATATATTTT.

The J gene is TRBJ2-7, the V gene TRBV29-1; 12 bases align to TRBD1. Germline loops: CDR1 SQVTM, CDR2 ANQGSEA. Unmatched junction bases numbered 2, after V lost 6 bases and J lost 5 bases. The CDR3 sequence is 12 residues long. The CDR3 is CSVGTGGNEQYF. The CDR3 DNA sequence: TGCAGCGTAGGGACAGGGGGCAACGAGCAGTACTTC.

The V and J genes are TRBV4-1 and TRBJ2-1; 13 bases match TRBD2. The V and J ends lost 0 bases and 8 bases, in that order; junction bases with no gene match: 10. Germline lookup yields CDR1 MGHRA and CDR2 YSYEKL. This CDR3 is built from 18 residues. The CDR3 region has the DNA TGCGCCAGCAGCCAAGATTATGGGACTAGCGGGATGGTACATGAGCAGTTCTTC. Protein: CASSQDYGTSGMVHEQFF.

The genes are TRBV7-8 and TRBJ1-5; TRBD1 matches at 8 bases. V shed 5 bases and J 0 bases; nucleotides not matched to a gene: 15. Germline assignment: CDR1 SGHVS and CDR2 FQNEAQ. The CDR3 runs to 19 residues. Here the CDR3 reads CASSRFGQGGDYSNQPQHF. The CDR3 coding sequence is TGTGCCAGCAGCCGTTTTGGACAGGGAGGGGATTATAGCAATCAGCCCCAGCATTTT.

J is TRBJ1-5 and V is TRBV19, with a tentative D call TRBD1 (5 bases). Trimming cost V 4 bases and J 2 bases, with 15 bases left between them. This CDR3 spans 16 amino acids. Per the germline V gene, CDR1 is LNHDA and CDR2 is SQIVND (reference sequence). The CDR3 nucleotides read TGTGCCAGTAGTAGAGGGCCGACGGGGGGCAATCAGCCCCAGCATTTT. Its translation is CASSRGPTGGNQPQHF.

The rearrangement uses TRBV9 and TRBJ2-3; 7 bases fit TRBD2. There are 13 residues in the CDR3. The germline V gene has CDR1 SGDLS and CDR2 YYNGEE. Trimming removed 3 bases from V and 6 bases from J; junction bases left unmatched: 4. The CDR3 protein is CASSEGGVDTQYF. CDR3 bases: TGTGCCAGCAGCGAGGGAGGGGTGGATACGCAGTATTTT.